This T cell receptor beta chain was retrieved from a study of tumor and adjacent non-tumor tissue in lung cancer. Study results and limitations: Normal lung showed higher cumulative top 100 clone frequency than tumor.

TCRbeta libraries were built with three rounds of nested PCR, modified from ARM-PCR. TCRdb reprocessed the multiplex PCR reads via MiXCR and lists one record per CDR3 protein. This table has approximately 75,000 distinct CDR3 sequences, roughly 80% appearing once. This sample's RNA came from whole unsorted tissue. Newly diagnosed lung cancer patients had thoracic surgery in China, August–late 2014, without prior chemotherapy. In the case of this clonotype: Its specificity is unknown.

Germline-derived CDR1 and CDR2 are SEHNR and FQNEAQ (reference sequence). The CDR3 spans 14 residues. V gave up 9 bases and J gave up 1 base, with 16 bases separating them. This receptor was obtained from a woman in her forties or fifties with non-small cell lung cancer. The sequenced sample was lung tumor tissue. The genes are TRBV7-9 and TRBJ2-7; D remains ambiguous. The DNA for the CDR3 is TGTGCCAGGAGCCCGCCCGGCAGATCCTACGAGCAGTACTTC. Its translation is CARSPPGRSYEQYF.